One sample yielded the 9 T cell receptor beta chains listed below, sequenced in a study of post-analysis software for immune sequencing data. Unique molecular identifiers tagged the TCR beta cDNA libraries. TCRdb recomputed calls from the PCR reads with MiXCR, one row per CDR3 protein. The table includes roughly 150,000 distinct CDR3 sequences, under 40% detected once. Sequenced material: blood, taken after autologous hematopoietic stem cell transplantation. The source is a girl between 10 and 17 years old with multiple sclerosis.

This clonotype was observed a few times. The chain carries TRBV28 and TRBJ2-7; perhaps D is TRBD1 or TRBD2 (5 bases each). The CDR3 sequence is 15 residues long. V gave up 6 bases and J gave up 3 bases, with 18 bases separating them. The V gene's germline CDR1 is MDHEN and CDR2 SYDVKM. CDR3 region: CASRSGSLGLYEQYF. DNA for the CDR3: TGTGCCAGCAGGTCGGGATCATTGGGGCTCTACGAGCAGTACTTC.

The chain combines TRBV7-2 with TRBJ2-3; the D call may be TRBD1 or TRBD2 (5 bases each). Trimming removed 2 bases from V and 3 bases from J, with 18 bases in between. CDR1 SGHTA and CDR2 FQGNSA come from the germline V gene. This CDR3 contains 17 residues. The CDR3 DNA reads as TGTGCCAGCAGCTTAAGGGGCCCTGGGGGATTGACAGATACGCAGTATTTT. Its translation is CASSLRGPGGLTDTQYF.

This chain joins TRBV3-1 and TRBJ2-4; D assignment may be TRBD1 or TRBD2 (5 bases each). The germline V gene encodes CDR1 LGHDT and CDR2 YNNKEL (reference sequence). The V and J ends lost 4 bases and 4 bases respectively, with 17 bases between them. The length of the CDR3 is 16 residues. The CDR3 sequence: CASSLQLPGPKNIQYF. CDR3 sequence (DNA): TGTGCCAGCAGCCTTCAGTTACCGGGGCCTAAAAACATTCAGTACTTC.

V gene TRBV27 combines with J gene TRBJ2-1; a possible D gene is TRBD2 (6 bases). The germline V gene encodes CDR1 MNHEY and CDR2 SMNVEV (reference sequence). The V gene lost 5 bases and the J gene lost 9 bases, with 11 bases spanning the gap. This CDR3 is 12 amino acids long. DNA for the CDR3: TGTGCCAGCAGTCACCGGGAGAGTGAGCAGTTCTTC. Its translation: CASSHRESEQFF.

This chain connects TRBV6-2 or TRBV6-3 to TRBJ2-7, with 8 nucleotides matching TRBD1. Germline CDR1 and CDR2: MNHEY and SVGEGT. The CDR3 is made up of 11 amino acids. J gave up 3 bases and V 10 bases, and 2 bases lay outside the gene matches. DNA for the CDR3: TGTGCCACGGGACAGGACTACGAGCAGTACTTC. Translation gives CATGQDYEQYF.

This clonotype appeared a few times. The V gene is TRBV7-9, the J gene TRBJ1-2, with D perhaps matching TRBD1 (6 bases). The germline gives CDR1 SEHNR, CDR2 FQNEAQ (reference sequence). With 5 bases removed from V and 1 base from J, the gap between germline ends came to 17 bases. This CDR3 is 16 amino acids long. Here the CDR3 reads CASSRGQGELNYGYTF. The CDR3 bases are TGTGCCAGCAGCCGGGGGCAGGGAGAGCTTAACTATGGCTACACCTTC.

This clonotype was seen only a few times. The CDR3 sequence is CSARRSVFSTEAFF. In DNA, the CDR3 is TGCAGTGCTAGGAGATCAGTTTTTAGTACTGAAGCTTTCTTT. This rearrangement joins TRBV20-1 to TRBJ1-1, with D hard to call. There are 14 residues in the CDR3. V was shortened by 3 bases and J by 5 bases, with 16 bases between the two germline ends. Germline V gene lookup returns CDR1 DFQATT and CDR2 SNEGSKA (reference sequence).

V and J are TRBV5-1 and TRBJ2-7; D may be TRBD1 (6 bases). CDR3 length: 13 residues. V was shortened by 0 bases and J by 4 bases, with 8 bases between the two germline ends. Germline CDR1 reads SGHRS; CDR2 reads YFSETQ. As DNA, the CDR3 is TGCGCCAGCAGCTTGGATGACAGGTACGAGCAGTACTTC. Encoded protein: CASSLDDRYEQYF.

The genes are TRBV10-3 and TRBJ1-5; D is unclear. V lost 10 bases to trimming and J lost 1 base, with 14 bases between them. The CDR3 has 14 amino acids. The germline V gene encodes CDR1 ENHRY and CDR2 SYGVKD. The CDR3 DNA follows: TGTGCCACCCATGGAGGAGAGAGCAATCAGCCCCAGCATTTT. Its translation is CATHGGESNQPQHF.